The T cell receptor beta chain under discussion was sequenced for a study of Graves' ophthalmopathy and Graves' hyperthyroidism. Regarding the study as a whole: Most clonotypes expanded in thyroid above 0.001 frequency were present in blood too. Between ophthalmopathy and stable hyperthyroidism, a 13-signature model drew a separation with roughly 85% sensitivity and approximately 81% specificity.

This clonotype was seen only once. Its specificity is unknown. The authors amplified TCR beta CDR3 regions from RNA transcripts. Following a first-round RT-PCR that used HTBI primers, a second-round multiplex PCR was carried out. In TCRdb, the multiplex PCR reads were re-called with MiXCR into one record per CDR3 protein. The table has almost 750,000 distinct CDR3 sequences, around 40% seen once. The V end lost 4 bases, the J end lost 2 bases, and 11 bases lay between the germline ends. The CDR3 covers 14 residues. Germline-derived CDR1 and CDR2 are SGHNT and YYREEE (reference sequence). Material for sequencing was peripheral blood. V and J are TRBV5-4 and TRBJ2-3; D is undetermined. This TCR was sampled from an adult man with Graves' ophthalmopathy. CDR3 DNA: TGTGCCAGCAGCAGCCAACGGAACACAGATACGCAGTATTTT. This sequence encodes CASSSQRNTDTQYF. Together with reference TRBV5-4 and TRBJ2-3, the CDR3 gives the full variable domain: ETGVTQSPTHLIKTRGQQVTLRCSSQSGHNTVSWYQQALGQGPQFIFQYYREEENGRGNFPPRFSGLQFPNYSSELNVNALELDDSALYLCASSSQRNTDTQYFGPGTRLTVL.